These T cell receptor beta chains were read from a single sample in a study of cytomegalovirus exposure and HLA in healthy donors. The repertoire was sequenced with immunoSEQ multiplex PCR; TCRdb's copy has only in-frame clones and lacks some. The data hold over 150,000 clones, with roughly three quarters observed a single time. The sequenced sample was PBMCs. The source of these receptors is a young man in good health and CMV-seropositive. The CDR3 runs from the conserved cysteine through the conserved F or W. D genes are given only for firm matches. Size is omitted from some rows. Given values are once, few, many or a class for expanded clones.

v_gene,abundance,d_gene,j_gene,CDR3nt,CDR3aa
TRBV4-1,NA,TRBD1,TRBJ2-7,TGCGCCAGCAGCCAAACACAAGGACAGGGCTCCTACGAGCAGTACTTC,CASSQTQGQGSYEQYF
TRBV29-1,NA,NA,TRBJ2-1,TGCAGCGTCGAGCAAACAGGGAACAGCAATGAGCAGTTCTTC,CSVEQTGNSNEQFF
TRBV9,once,NA,TRBJ2-1,TGTGCCAGCAGCGGGGAGGATTACAATGAGCAGTTCTTC,CASSGEDYNEQFF
TRBV12-5,NA,TRBD2,TRBJ2-5,TGTGCTAGTGGTTTGGGTAGCGGGAGTGGAGAGACCCAGTACTTC,CASGLGSGSGETQYF
TRBV9,NA,NA,TRBJ2-2,TGTGCCAGCAGCGTAGGTCTCAGATTCACCGGGGAGCTGTTTTTT,CASSVGLRFTGELFF
TRBV6-6,NA,NA,TRBJ2-1,TGTGCCAGCAGGCCCCCTAGATTCTCCTACAATGAGCAGTTCTTC,CASRPPRFSYNEQFF
TRBV6-4,NA,NA,TRBJ1-5,TGTGCCAGCAGTGCGGGGATGGGCAATCAGCCCCAGCATTTT,CASSAGMGNQPQHF
TRBV16,NA,NA,TRBJ1-3,TGTGCCAGCAGCCAATCGGGACACCCTTTCTCTGGAAACACCATATATTTT,CASSQSGHPFSGNTIYF
TRBV11-3,NA,TRBD1,TRBJ2-2,TGTGCCAGCAGTGGGCAGGGGGCCACCGGGGAGCTGTTTTTT,CASSGQGATGELFF
TRBV5-4,NA,TRBD1,TRBJ1-2,TGTGCCAGCAGCTTGGCCTTAGGGGGCGCAGGTGGCTACACCTTC,CASSLALGGAGGYTF
TRBV11-2,once,NA,TRBJ2-7,TGTGCCAGCAGCCCACAGACAGGACCTTACGAGCAGTACTTC,CASSPQTGPYEQYF
TRBV28,NA,NA,TRBJ2-1,TGTGCCACCATCCCGCCCTTTCTGGCGGGCAATGAGCAGTTCTTC,CATIPPFLAGNEQFF
TRBV5-4,NA,NA,TRBJ1-1,TGTGCCAGCAGCTGGGGGGGCGGGGCTGGAAACACTGAAGCTTTCTTT,CASSWGGGAGNTEAFF
TRBV5-8,once,TRBD1,TRBJ2-7,TGTGCCAGCAGCTGGGGACAGGTGAGCTCCTACGAGCAGTACTTC,CASSWGQVSSYEQYF